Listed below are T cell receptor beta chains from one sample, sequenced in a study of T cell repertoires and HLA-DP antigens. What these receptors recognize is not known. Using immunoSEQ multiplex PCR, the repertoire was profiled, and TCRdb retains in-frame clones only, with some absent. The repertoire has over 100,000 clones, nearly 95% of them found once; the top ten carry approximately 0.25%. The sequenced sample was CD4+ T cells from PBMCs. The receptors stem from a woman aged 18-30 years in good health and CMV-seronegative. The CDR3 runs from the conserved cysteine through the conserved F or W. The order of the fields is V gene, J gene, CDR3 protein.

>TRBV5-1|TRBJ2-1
CASSLGYRGYPYNEQFF
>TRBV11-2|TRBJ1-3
CASSFRDTSSGNTIYF
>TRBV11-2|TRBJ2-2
CASSLIAGRVNTGELFF
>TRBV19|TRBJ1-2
CASRGKTGAYGYTF
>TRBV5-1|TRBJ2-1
CASSLGGSEPYNEQFF
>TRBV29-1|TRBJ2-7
CSPQGTSGVYEQYF
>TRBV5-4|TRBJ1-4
CASSRTDRAGYNEKLFF
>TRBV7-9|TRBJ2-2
CASSLARASANTGELFF
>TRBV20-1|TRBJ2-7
CSANRGREQYF
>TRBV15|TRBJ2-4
CATSRLAKNIQYF
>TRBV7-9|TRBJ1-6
CASSSDRGTNNSPLHF
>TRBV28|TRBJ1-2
CASSSLGEKPHGYTF
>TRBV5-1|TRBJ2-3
CASSFFTGTSGTDTQYF
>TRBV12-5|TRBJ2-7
CASALSGTEIYEQYF
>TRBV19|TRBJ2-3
CAGGGQGTDTQYF
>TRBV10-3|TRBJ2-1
CAISEGLLSYNEQFF
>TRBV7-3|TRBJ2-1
CASSSTSGVANEQFF
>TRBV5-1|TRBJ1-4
CASSRTGGNEKLFF
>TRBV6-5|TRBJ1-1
CASKEIGVTEAFF
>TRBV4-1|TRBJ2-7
CASSQGPGQGYHEQYF
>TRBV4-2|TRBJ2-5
CASSHRDRGQFQETQYF
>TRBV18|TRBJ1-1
CASSTGTGAFLSEAFF
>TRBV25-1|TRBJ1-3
CASSEAGSSGNTIYF
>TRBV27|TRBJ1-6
CASSPGQGNSPLHF
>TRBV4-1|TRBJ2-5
CASSQLLQGKGLPQYF
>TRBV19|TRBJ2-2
CASTRYTTGGGELFF
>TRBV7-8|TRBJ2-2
CASIEGGRAAGELFF
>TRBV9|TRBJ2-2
CASSVEANPTGELFF
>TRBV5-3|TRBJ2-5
CARRPRRGQQETQYF
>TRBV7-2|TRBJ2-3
CASSSPPDGTDTQYF
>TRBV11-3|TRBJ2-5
CASSRGTGPEETQYF
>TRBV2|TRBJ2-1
CASRFPQGNEQFF
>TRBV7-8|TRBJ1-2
CASSLVGSSNYGYTF
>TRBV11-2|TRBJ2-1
CASSLFSGSFNEQFF
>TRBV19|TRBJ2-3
CASTGTRLTDTQYF
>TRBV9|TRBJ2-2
CASSSGTGGTGELFF
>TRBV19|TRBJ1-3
CASRTSSSGNTIYF
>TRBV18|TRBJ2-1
CASSPTSGSNEQFF
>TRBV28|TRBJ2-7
CASSPGGAWGYEQYF
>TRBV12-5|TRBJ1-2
CASGKTRDTSNYGYTF
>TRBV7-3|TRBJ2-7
CASSLTHRGNYEQYF
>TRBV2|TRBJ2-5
CASSEALPVGETQYF
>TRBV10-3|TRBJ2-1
CAISVLANSYNEQFF
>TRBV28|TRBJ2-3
CASSLPASGRETDTQYF
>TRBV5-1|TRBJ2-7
CASSPVTGTQSYEQYF
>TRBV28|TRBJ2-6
CASSGQRSSGANVLTF